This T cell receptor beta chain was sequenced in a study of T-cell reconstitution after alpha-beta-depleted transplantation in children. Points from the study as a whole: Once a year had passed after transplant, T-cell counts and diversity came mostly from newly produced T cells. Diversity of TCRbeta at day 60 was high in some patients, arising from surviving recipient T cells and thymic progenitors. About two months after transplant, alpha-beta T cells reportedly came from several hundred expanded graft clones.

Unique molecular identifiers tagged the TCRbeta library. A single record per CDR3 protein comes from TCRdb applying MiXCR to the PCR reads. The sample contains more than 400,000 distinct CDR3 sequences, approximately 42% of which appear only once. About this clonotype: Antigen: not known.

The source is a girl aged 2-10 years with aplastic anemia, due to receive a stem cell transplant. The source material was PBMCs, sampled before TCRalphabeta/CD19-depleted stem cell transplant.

The CDR3 DNA reads TGCAGTGCTAGAGTCTACTTTCAGGACACTGAAGCTTTCTTT. It is translated as CSARVYFQDTEAFF. The chain carries TRBV20-1 and TRBJ1-1; no definite D call. Trimming cost V 1 base and J 3 bases, with 12 bases left between them. CDR3 length equals 14 residues. CDR1 and CDR2 (germline): DFQATT, SNEGSKA (reference sequence).